This T cell receptor (beta chain) was observed in a study of cytomegalovirus exposure and HLA in healthy donors. Study-level background: As released early, the data held 75 million to 90 million unique TCRs from HLA-typed donors.

Study-level results: In vitro, a few CMV-associated chains proved specific for CMV antigens. Later on, analysis showed that most CMV-associated TCR beta chains appeared to be HLA-restricted. In a later analysis, HLA-C alleles had the fewest associated TCRs, DRB1 alleles the most.

A single count supports this clone. What it binds is unknown. Relative to the germline gene, one junction end is altered; a read error may explain this. The PCR was carried out with 60 Vbeta primers and 13 Jbeta primers. Sequencing used immunoSEQ multiplex PCR; TCRdb keeps in-frame clones, though not all of them. Of around 130,000 clones listed, about 85% are singletons. Per germline, CDR1 SQVTM and CDR2 ANQGSEA. This CDR3 has 15 amino acids. The TCR originated in a boy aged 5-17 years in good health and CMV-seronegative. The sample taken for sequencing was PBMCs. The V and J genes are TRBV29-1 and TRBJ1-2; 8 nucleotides line up with TRBD1. This CDR3 reads CSVDFNPGGAGGYPF. CDR3 DNA sequence: TGCAGCGTTGATTTTAATCCAGGGGGCGCGGGTGGCTACCCCTTC.